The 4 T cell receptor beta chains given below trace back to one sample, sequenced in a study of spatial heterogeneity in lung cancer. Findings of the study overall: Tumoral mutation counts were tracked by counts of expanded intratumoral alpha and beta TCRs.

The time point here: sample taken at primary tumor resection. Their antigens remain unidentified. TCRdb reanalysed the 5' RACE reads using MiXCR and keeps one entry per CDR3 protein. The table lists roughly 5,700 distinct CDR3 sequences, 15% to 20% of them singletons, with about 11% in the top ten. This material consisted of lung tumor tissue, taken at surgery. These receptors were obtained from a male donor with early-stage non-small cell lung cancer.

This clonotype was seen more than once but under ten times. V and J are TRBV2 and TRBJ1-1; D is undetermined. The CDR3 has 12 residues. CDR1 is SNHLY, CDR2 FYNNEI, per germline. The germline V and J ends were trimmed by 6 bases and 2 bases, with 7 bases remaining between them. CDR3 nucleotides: TGTGCCAGCAGCGATTCCAACACTGAAGCTTTCTTT. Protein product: CASSDSNTEAFF.

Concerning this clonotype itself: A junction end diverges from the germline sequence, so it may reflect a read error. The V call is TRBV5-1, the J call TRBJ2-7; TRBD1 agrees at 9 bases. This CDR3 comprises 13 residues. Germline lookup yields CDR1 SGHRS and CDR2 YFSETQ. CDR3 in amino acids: CASSSFSGTGMNF. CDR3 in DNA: TGCGCCAGCAGCTCTTTCTCCGGGACAGGGATGAACTTC.

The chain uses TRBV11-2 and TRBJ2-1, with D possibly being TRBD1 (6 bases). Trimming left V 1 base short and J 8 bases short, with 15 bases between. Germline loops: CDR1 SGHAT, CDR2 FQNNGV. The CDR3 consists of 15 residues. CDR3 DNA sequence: TGTGCCAGCAGCTTAGGGACAGACACTGACGATGAGCAGTTCTTC. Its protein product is CASSLGTDTDDEQFF.

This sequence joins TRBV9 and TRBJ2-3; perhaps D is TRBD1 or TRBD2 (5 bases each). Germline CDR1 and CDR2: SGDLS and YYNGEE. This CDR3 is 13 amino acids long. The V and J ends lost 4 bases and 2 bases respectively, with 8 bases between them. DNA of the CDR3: TGTGCCAGCAGCCGGGACCACACAGATACGCAGTATTTT. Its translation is CASSRDHTDTQYF.